Below are 12 T cell receptor beta chains sequenced from a single sample in a study of blood T cell repertoires in COVID-19. Sequencing was performed with immunoSEQ multiplex PCR; in TCRdb, only in-frame clones are kept and a portion is missing. The data show over 150,000 clones, 82% seen once. Sequencing was carried out using PBMCs or T cells enriched from blood (not recorded which). The receptor set was obtained from a man aged 35-49 years who had recovered from COVID-19.

The CDR3, as DNA: TGTGCCAGCAGCTTAGTAGCGGTAGGGGTCGGGCAGTACTTC. Translated, it gives CASSLVAVGVGQYF. The rearrangement joins TRBV11-2 to TRBJ2-7; tentatively, D is TRBD2 (6 bases). The length of the CDR3 is 14 residues. Germline V gives CDR1 SGHAT, CDR2 FQNNGV. V lost 1 base, J lost 9 bases, and 16 bases lay in between.

The rearrangement links TRBV4-3 to TRBJ2-1; D call uncertain. Germline loops: CDR1 LGHNA, CDR2 YSLEER. Trimming pared 1 base from V and 4 bases from J, leaving 5 bases between. This CDR3 is 13 amino acids long. The CDR3, as DNA: TGCGCCAGCAGCCAAGGAGATTACAATGAGCAGTTCTTC. As protein: CASSQGDYNEQFF.

A few counts support this clone. The chain links TRBV7-3 to TRBJ2-5; 11 bases fit TRBD2. CDR1 is SGHTA and CDR2 is FQGTGA in the germline V gene. This CDR3 region has 17 residues. Trimming removed 5 bases from V and 1 base from J; junction bases left unmatched: 9. The CDR3 coding sequence is TGTGCCAGCAGCCCCGGGACTAGCGGACATCTCCAAGAGACCCAGTACTTC. Encoded protein: CASSPGTSGHLQETQYF.

This chain joins TRBV29-1 and TRBJ2-1, with a weak D call TRBD2 (6 bases). The V end lost 6 bases, the J end lost 9 bases, and 24 bases lay between the germline ends. The CDR3 is made up of 15 amino acids. Germline V gene sequence: CDR1 SQVTM, CDR2 ANQGSEA. CDR3 sequence reads: CSVVPGTEILGEQFF. Written as DNA, the CDR3 is TGCAGCGTCGTGCCCGGGACTGAAATTCTCGGTGAGCAGTTCTTC.

V and J are TRBV7-4 and TRBJ1-2, with D maybe TRBD1 (6 bases). CDR3 size: 13 residues. V lost 4 bases, J lost 4 bases, and 10 bases lay in between. The germline CDR1 and CDR2 sequences are SGHVT and SQSDAQ. Here the CDR3 reads CASSSGGPYGYTF. The CDR3 nucleotides are TGTGCCAGCAGCTCGGGGGGCCCCTATGGCTACACCTTC.

In its sample, this clone was seen once. This chain uses TRBV28 with TRBJ1-2; weak D call: TRBD1 (5 bases). The germline V gene encodes CDR1 MDHEN and CDR2 SYDVKM. The CDR3 consists of 15 residues. V was shortened by 5 bases and J by 1 base, with 14 bases between the two germline ends. The CDR3 loop is CASSPTLGVNYGYTF. Here the CDR3 DNA reads TGTGCCAGCAGTCCCACCCTAGGGGTTAACTATGGCTACACCTTC.

This clone has more than one count but fewer than ten. The rearrangement uses TRBV29-1 and TRBJ2-5, with 9 bases identical to TRBD2. The V and J ends lost 6 bases and 5 bases, in that order; junction bases with no gene match: 10. This CDR3 is built from 14 residues. Germline CDR1 SQVTM, CDR2 ANQGSEA. The CDR3 DNA is TGCAGCGTGGGGTCTAGCGGGGCCTCGGAGACCCAGTACTTC. Protein sequence: CSVGSSGASETQYF.

The V gene is TRBV4-1, the J gene TRBJ2-1, with 7 bases identical to TRBD2. Looked up from germline, CDR1 is MGHRA and CDR2 is YSYEKL. The V gene end was trimmed by 0 bases and the J gene end by 4 bases; junction bases not matched to a gene: 6. The CDR3 extends over 16 amino acids. CDR3 sequence (DNA): TGCGCCAGCAGCCAAGATCCGCGGGGAGGGTACAATGAGCAGTTCTTC. As protein: CASSQDPRGGYNEQFF.

The chain employs TRBV3-1 (or the pseudogene TRBV3-2) and TRBJ2-7; TRBD2 agrees at 12 bases. The junction had 11 bases not matched to a gene; V was cut back by 7 bases and J by 7 bases. The CDR3 is made up of 15 amino acids. The germline gives CDR1 LGHDT, CDR2 YNNKEL (reference sequence). In DNA, the CDR3 is TGTGCCAGCACCTCCGGACTAGCGGGGCCCTTGGAGCAGTACTTC. This gives the protein CASTSGLAGPLEQYF.

The gene calls are TRBV19 and TRBJ2-3, with 7 nucleotides matching TRBD1. CDR1 and CDR2 (germline): LNHDA, SQIVND (reference sequence). The CDR3 runs 16 residues. J was trimmed by 2 bases and V by 3 bases; bases with no gene match: 8. The CDR3 sequence: CASSIGAGGNTDTQYF. The CDR3 nucleotides are TGTGCCAGTAGTATCGGGGCAGGGGGAAACACAGATACGCAGTATTTT.

This chain uses TRBV9 with TRBJ1-6; D remains unclear. The V and J ends lost 4 bases and 9 bases respectively, with 17 bases between them. The CDR3 totals 15 residues. CDR1 and CDR2 from the germline V gene are SGDLS and YYNGEE. The CDR3: CASSSSRLPSSPLHF. For the CDR3, the DNA is TGTGCCAGCAGCTCGTCCAGGTTACCCTCTTCACCCCTCCACTTT.

This chain uses TRBV25-1 with TRBJ2-7, with a weak D call TRBD2 (5 bases). Deletions cut 3 bases from V and 4 bases from J, with 10 bases between. Per the germline V gene, CDR1 is MGHDK and CDR2 is SYGVNS. The CDR3 is made up of 13 amino acids. CDR3 sequence reads: CASSDASPYEQYF. The DNA of the CDR3 is TGTGCCAGCAGTGATGCTAGCCCGTACGAGCAGTACTTC.